The T cell receptor (beta chain) under discussion was sequenced for a study of cytomegalovirus exposure and HLA in healthy donors. CDR3 length: 13 amino acids. V lost 0 bases and J 10 bases, leaving 12 bases between the germline ends. Germline CDR1 reads ENHRY; CDR2 reads SYGVKD. A note on this clone: The antigen is undetermined.

With 60 Vbeta and 13 Jbeta primers, the PCR was carried out. Profiling relied on immunoSEQ multiplex PCR, and the TCRdb table lists in-frame clones only, not all of them. The sample comprises some 130,000 clones, around 79% of which are singletons, and approximately 1% rests with the top ten. Findings and caveats of the study: Researchers reported in a later analysis that common viral pathogens appeared linked to several top clusters. CMV serostatus was the only immune exposure information that was available.

This TCR came from a man aged 18 to 35 in good health and CMV-seronegative. The V call is TRBV10-3, the J call TRBJ1-2; no clear D. The sample consisted of PBMCs. The CDR3 here is CAISESTQTDYTF. The CDR3 nucleotides are TGTGCCATCAGTGAGTCGACGCAGACTGACTACACCTTC.